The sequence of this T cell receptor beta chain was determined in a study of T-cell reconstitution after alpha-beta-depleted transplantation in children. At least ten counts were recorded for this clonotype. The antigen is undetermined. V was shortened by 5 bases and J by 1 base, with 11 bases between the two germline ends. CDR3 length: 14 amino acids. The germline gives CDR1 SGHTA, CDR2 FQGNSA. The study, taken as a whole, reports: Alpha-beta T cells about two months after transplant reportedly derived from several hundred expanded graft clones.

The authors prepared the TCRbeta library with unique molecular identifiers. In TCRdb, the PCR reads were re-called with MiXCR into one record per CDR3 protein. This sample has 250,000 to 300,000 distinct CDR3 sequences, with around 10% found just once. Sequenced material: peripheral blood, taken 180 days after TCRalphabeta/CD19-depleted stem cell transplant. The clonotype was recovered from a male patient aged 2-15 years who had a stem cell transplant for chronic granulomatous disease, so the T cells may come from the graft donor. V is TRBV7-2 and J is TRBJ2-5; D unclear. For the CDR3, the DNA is TGTGCCAGCAGCCGCGGACGGACCCAAGAGACCCAGTACTTC. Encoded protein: CASSRGRTQETQYF.